Sequencing of this T cell receptor (beta chain) was carried out in a study of shared clonotypes between healthy human individuals (dated by TCRdb to 2019 to 2021). For the study in its entirety: Three men and a couple of women, aged 18 to 49 years, made up the cohort. To estimate repertoire size and how much clonotype sharing occurs between individuals, the study deeply sequenced the blood TCR repertoires of five or six healthy adults. Different laboratories and diverse techniques were used to prepare libraries and sequence TCR repertoires, to increase sequencing depth and limit assay-specific biases. For each donor, CD4 naive and CD4 memory were each run on three plates, CD8 naive on two plates, and CD8 memory on one plate. Each donor's leukapheresis produced roughly between roughly 0.85 and 9.5 billion PBMCs.

Taken from the germline V gene, the CDR1 and CDR2 loops are ENHRY and SYGVKD. From the cysteine through the phenylalanine, the CDR3 covers 16 amino acids. Only the CDR3 DNA stays, 48 bases, in frame from base 1. The V end gives up 3 bases and the J end 9 bases, leaving 11 bases in the junction not matched to a gene. Points the paper makes about the study in general: Sampling was restricted to blood, and TCR repertoires in tissues likely differ from the TCR repertoires found in blood. Naive subsets generally had larger estimated clonotype richness than memory subsets. Pairwise subsampling indicated that sequencing depth was expected to affect the degree of clonotype sharing among donors. Because the study included a small number of donors, the genetic and exposure-history diversity represented was limited. Rarefaction of sorted-subset datasets indicated incomplete sequencing despite the large sequencing depth. Sharing across several donors was observed for approximately 5% of naive CD4, over 3% of naive CD8, about 2.3% of memory CD4, and about 0.4% of memory CD8 clonotypes. Clonotypes shared by all four sorted-subset donors showed higher generation probabilities than non-shared clonotypes.

CD8 naive samples were CD45RO-negative cells positively selected for CCR7, giving a CD45RA+CCR7+ population that excluded TemRA cells. The donors were healthy, HIV-negative adults who had no recently reported acute infections or vaccinations. Every donor was a Caucasian adult residing in Nashville, Tennessee, USA. Blood was collected by leukapheresis, and PBMCs were isolated by Ficoll-Histopaque density gradient centrifugation and then cryopreserved in liquid nitrogen vapor phase. Purity and quantity of every magnetically sorted T cell population were checked by analytical flow cytometry. From each sorted fraction, genomic DNA was isolated and quantified by UV absorbance on a Nanodrop 2000c. Points on this clone: What this receptor recognizes is not known. Base qualities are not recorded, but no much larger clone differs from it by a single base.

Using the deep immunoSEQ assay, multiplex PCR amplified TCR CDR3 regions from genomic DNA. Extracted genomic DNA from each cell subset was distributed evenly across all wells of several immunoSEQ 96-well plates, and each plate was treated as a replicate. For sorted subsets, each replicate PCR was loaded with 200 ng genomic DNA, equivalent to some 27,000 T cell genomes. Purified libraries were measured with a Qubit 3.0 fluorometer, size-checked on a Bioanalyzer 2100, and measured again with the KAPA Library Quantification kit. Each immunoSEQ 96-well plate was sequenced on its own single-read 150-cycle Illumina NextSeq 550 flow cell. The study's processing was this. Because the immunoSEQ output included only junctional sequences and no quality scores, the filtering could not be the same as the filtering used for full-length reads. To assign V/J genes and CDR3, sequences were annotated against IMGT germline references using PyIR, a Python wrapper for IgBLAST v1.9. Reads were filtered out if the reads had weak V/J assignments (E-value above 1e-6), no CDR3, stop codons, out-of-frame junctions, or ambiguous translated residues. V3J clonotypes were defined by identical inferred V gene, J gene, and CDR3 amino acid sequence. Percentage overlap between repertoires was computed as shared unique clonotypes divided by the size of the smaller repertoire. Three approaches were used to assess repertoire richness: RTK rarefaction, the Chao1 estimator, and Recon v2.1 estimates of unobserved clonotypes. Generation probabilities for all TCRbeta clonotypes obtained by the gDNA method from several donors were computed using OLGA. TCRdb obtained this table from immuneACCESS and retained in-frame rearrangements with V and J assigned. These tables miss some clones; where compared with another copy, unresolved V genes account for less than half of the shortfall, and the remainder is unexplained. V and J calls plus clone size are reproduced from that table; the DNA served to infer D and trimming. The sample yields more than 2 million clones; about 95% were counted once. Of the sample, approximately 1.2% is held by the ten largest clones.

The rearrangement joined TRBV10-3 to TRBJ2-1, with 10 bases matching TRBD2. The sequence derives from a man between 18 and 35 years old in good health. Input material: naive CD8+ T cells sorted from blood. According to the study, the label for this sample's cell subset or site signals: CD45RA+CCR7+. This receptor carries the CDR3 CAISDPAAGGSVEQFF. The DNA sequence is given as TGTGCCATCAGTGATCCTGCAGCGGGGGGGAGCGTTGAGCAGTTCTTC.